Included here is one TCR beta chain sequence, with context. Its matching antigen is unknown. This entry comes from a study of response to subunit inactivated influenza vaccine. This CDR3 has 13 residues. Unmatched junction bases numbered 7, after V lost 6 bases and J lost 9 bases. Via MiXCR, TCRdb re-called the RT-PCR reads, giving one row per CDR3 protein. This sample has around 500,000 distinct CDR3 sequences; 11% occur once, and the top ten carry over 9.5%. Study-level points and caveats: There was a suggestion from the authors that each seasonal influenza vaccination recruits few new T cells.

Material: PBMCs from blood, obtained 40 to 50 days after vaccination. This receptor was identified in a man over 45 who received an inactivated influenza vaccine. This chain uses TRBV12-3 or TRBV12-4 with TRBJ2-5; 10 bases are shared with TRBD2. CDR3 sequence: CASSQTSGAAQYF. CDR3 nucleotide sequence: TGTGCCAGCAGCCAAACTAGCGGGGCGGCCCAGTACTTC.